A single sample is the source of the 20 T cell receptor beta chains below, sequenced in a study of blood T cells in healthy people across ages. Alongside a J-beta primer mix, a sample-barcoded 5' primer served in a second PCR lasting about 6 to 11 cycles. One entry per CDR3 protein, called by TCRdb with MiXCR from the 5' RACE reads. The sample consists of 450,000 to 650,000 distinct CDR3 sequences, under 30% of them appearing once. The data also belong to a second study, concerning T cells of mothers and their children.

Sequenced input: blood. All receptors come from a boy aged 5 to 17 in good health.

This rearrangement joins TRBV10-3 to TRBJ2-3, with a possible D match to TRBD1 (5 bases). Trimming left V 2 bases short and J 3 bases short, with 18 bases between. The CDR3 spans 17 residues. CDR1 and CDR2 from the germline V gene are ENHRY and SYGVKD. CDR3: CAISEIKGNTPTDTQYF. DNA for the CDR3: TGTGCCATCAGTGAGATAAAGGGGAACACCCCTACAGATACGCAGTATTTT.

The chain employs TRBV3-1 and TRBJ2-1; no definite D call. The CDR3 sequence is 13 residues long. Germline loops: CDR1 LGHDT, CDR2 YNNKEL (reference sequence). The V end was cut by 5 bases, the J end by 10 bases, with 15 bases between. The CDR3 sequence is CASSSYGGGEQFF. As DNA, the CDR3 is TGTGCCAGCAGCTCGTACGGTGGCGGCGAGCAGTTCTTC.

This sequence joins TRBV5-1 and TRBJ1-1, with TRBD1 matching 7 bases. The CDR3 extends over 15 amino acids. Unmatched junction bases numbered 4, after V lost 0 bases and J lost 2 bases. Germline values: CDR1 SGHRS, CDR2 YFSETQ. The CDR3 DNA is TGCGCCAGCAGCTTGGGACAGGGCCCAAACACTGAAGCTTTCTTT. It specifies CASSLGQGPNTEAFF.

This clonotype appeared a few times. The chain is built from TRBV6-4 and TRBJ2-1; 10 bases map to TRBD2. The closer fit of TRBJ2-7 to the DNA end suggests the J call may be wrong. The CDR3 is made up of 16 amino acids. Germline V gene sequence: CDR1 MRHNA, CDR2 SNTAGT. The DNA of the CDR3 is TGTGCCAGCAGCCCCACCGCCGGACTAGCGGCCTCCGAGCAGTACTTC. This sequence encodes CASSPTAGLAASEQYF.

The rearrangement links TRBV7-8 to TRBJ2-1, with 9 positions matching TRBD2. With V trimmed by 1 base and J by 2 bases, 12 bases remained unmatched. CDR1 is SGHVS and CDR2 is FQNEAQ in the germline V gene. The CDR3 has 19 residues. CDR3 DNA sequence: TGTGCCAGCAGCTTAGGTAGGGGCTGGCTAGCGGGGACCTACAATGAGCAGTTCTTC. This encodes CASSLGRGWLAGTYNEQFF.

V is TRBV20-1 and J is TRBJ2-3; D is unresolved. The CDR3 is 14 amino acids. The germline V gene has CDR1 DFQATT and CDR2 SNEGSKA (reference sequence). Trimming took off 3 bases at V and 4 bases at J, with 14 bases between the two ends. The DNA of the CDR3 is TGCAGTGCTAGTCCCGCTCAGCGCGCAGATACGCAGTATTTT. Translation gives CSASPAQRADTQYF.

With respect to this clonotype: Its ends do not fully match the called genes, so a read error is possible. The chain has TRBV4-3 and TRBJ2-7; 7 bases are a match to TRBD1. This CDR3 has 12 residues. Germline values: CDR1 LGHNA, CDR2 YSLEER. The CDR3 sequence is CASSRTTGTEAF. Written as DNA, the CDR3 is TGCGCCAGCAGCCGAACCACCGGGACAGAGGCTTTC.

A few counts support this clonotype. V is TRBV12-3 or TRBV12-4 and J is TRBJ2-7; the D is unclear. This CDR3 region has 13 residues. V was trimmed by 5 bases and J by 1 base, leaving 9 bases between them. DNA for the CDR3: TGTGCCAGCAGTCACGGGCGGTCCTACGAGCAGTACTTC. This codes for CASSHGRSYEQYF.

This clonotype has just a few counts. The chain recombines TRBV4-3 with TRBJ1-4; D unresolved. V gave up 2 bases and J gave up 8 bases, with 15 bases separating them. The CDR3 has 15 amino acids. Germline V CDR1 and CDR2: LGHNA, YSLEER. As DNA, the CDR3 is TGCGCCAGCAGCCAACTTATACGGGAGGACGAAAAACTGTTTTTT. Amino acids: CASSQLIREDEKLFF.

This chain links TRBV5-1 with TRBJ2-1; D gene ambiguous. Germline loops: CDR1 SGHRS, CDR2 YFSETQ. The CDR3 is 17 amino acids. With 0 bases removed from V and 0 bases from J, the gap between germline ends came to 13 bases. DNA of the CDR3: TGCGCCAGCAGCTTGGGAGTTAGGGTCGGCTCCTACAATGAGCAGTTCTTC. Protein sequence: CASSLGVRVGSYNEQFF. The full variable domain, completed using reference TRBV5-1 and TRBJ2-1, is KAGVTQTPRYLIKTRGQQVTLSCSPISGHRSVSWYQQTPGQGLQFLFEYFSETQRNKGNFPGRFSGRQFSNSRSEMNVSTLELGDSALYLCASSLGVRVGSYNEQFFGPGTRLTVL.

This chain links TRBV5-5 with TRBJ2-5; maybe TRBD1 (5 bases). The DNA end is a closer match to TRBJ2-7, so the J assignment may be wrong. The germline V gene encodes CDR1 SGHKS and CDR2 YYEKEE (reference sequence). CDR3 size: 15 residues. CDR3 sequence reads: CASSLEAGISYEQYF. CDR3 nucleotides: TGTGCCAGCAGCTTGGAGGCAGGGATTTCCTACGAGCAGTACTTC.

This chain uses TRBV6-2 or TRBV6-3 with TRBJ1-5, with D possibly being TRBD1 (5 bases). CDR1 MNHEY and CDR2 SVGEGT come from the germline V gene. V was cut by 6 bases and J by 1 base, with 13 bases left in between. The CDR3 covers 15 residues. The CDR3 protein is CASRQGGRSNQPQHF. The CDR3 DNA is TGTGCCAGCAGGCAGGGAGGAAGGAGCAATCAGCCCCAGCATTTT.

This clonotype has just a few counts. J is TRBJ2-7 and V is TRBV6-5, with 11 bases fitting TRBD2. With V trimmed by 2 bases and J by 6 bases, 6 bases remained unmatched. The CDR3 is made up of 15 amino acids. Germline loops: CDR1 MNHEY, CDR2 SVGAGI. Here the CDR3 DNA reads TGTGCCAGCAGTTACGGTCTAGCGGGAGGAGGCGAGCAGTACTTC. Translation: CASSYGLAGGGEQYF.

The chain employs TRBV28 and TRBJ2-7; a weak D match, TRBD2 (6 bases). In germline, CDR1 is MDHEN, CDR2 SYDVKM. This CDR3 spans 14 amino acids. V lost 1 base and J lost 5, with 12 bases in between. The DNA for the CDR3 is TGTGCCAGCAGTTTATTGGGCAGGGAGGACGAGCAGTACTTC. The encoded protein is CASSLLGREDEQYF.

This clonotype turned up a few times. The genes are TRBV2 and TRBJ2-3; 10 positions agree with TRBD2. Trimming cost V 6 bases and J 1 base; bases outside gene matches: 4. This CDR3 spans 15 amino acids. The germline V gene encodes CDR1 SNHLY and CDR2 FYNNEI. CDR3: CASRFLAGGTDTQYF. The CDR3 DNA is TGTGCCAGCAGGTTCCTAGCGGGGGGCACAGATACGCAGTATTTT.

The DNA of the CDR3 is TGTGCCAGCAGCATAGCCTTGACAGGGAAAGGGAACTATGGCTACACCTTC. Its protein product is CASSIALTGKGNYGYTF. The chain has TRBV9 and TRBJ1-2; TRBD1 agrees at 7 bases. Germline assignment: CDR1 SGDLS and CDR2 YYNGEE. This CDR3 region has 17 residues. The V and J ends lost 4 bases and 2 bases, in that order; junction bases with no gene match: 14. Full variable domain (rest looked up from reference TRBV9 and TRBJ1-2): DSGVTQTPKHLITATGQRVTLRCSPRSGDLSVYWYQQSLDQGLQFLIQYYNGEERAKGNILERFSAQQFPDLHSELNLSSLELGDSALYFCASSIALTGKGNYGYTFGSGTRLTVV.

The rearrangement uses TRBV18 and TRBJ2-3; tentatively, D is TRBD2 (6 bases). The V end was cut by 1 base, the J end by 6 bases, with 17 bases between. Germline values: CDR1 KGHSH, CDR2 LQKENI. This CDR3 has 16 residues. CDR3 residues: CASSPLSGHLIDTQYF. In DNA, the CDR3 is TGTGCCAGCTCACCACTTAGCGGACATCTTATCGATACGCAGTATTTT. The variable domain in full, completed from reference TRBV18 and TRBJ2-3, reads NAGVMQNPRHLVRRRGQEARLRCSPMKGHSHVYWYRQLPEEGLKFMVYLQKENIIDESGMPKERFSAEFPKEGPSILRIQQVVRGDSAAYFCASSPLSGHLIDTQYFGPGTRLTVL.

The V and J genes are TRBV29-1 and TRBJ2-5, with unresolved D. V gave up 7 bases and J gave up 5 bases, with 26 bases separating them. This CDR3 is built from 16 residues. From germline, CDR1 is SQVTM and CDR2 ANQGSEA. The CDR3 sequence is CSAAKLQRVGSETQYF. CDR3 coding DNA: TGCAGCGCGGCGAAGCTACAAAGGGTAGGGTCGGAGACCCAGTACTTC.

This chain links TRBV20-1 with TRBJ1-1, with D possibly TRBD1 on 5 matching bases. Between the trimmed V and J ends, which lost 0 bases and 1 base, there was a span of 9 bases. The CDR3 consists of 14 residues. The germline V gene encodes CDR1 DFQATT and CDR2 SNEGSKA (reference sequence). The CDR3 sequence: CSAREWGGNTEAFF. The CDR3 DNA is TGCAGTGCTAGAGAGTGGGGCGGGAACACTGAAGCTTTCTTT.

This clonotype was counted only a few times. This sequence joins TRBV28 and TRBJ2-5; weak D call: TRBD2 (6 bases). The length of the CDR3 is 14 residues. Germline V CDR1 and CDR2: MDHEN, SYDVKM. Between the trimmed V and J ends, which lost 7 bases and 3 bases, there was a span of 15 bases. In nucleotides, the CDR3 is TGTGCCAGCACAAGTCTAGCGACCGAAGAGACCCAGTACTTC. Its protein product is CASTSLATEETQYF. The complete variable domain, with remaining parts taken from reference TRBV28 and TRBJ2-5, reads DVKVTQSSRYLVKRTGEKVFLECVQDMDHENMFWYRQDPGLGLRLIYFSYDVKMKEKGDIPEGYSVSREKKERFSLILESASTNQTSMYLCASTSLATEETQYFGPGTRLLVL.